This TCR beta chain was recovered during a study of OX40 agonist ivuxolimab in advanced cancers. Germline V gene lookup returns CDR1 SGHAT and CDR2 FQNNGV. V was clipped by 4 bases and J by 5 bases, with 9 bases between them. This CDR3 contains 13 residues. The assay was immunoSEQ multiplex PCR, and TCRdb's table has in-frame clones only and misses some. The data contain about 66,000 clones, just over 85% of them seen just once; the ten biggest clones take up roughly 8%. The sample was CD4+ or CD8+ T cells sorted from blood, taken in a trial of the OX40 agonist ivuxolimab. V gene TRBV11-2 combines with J gene TRBJ1-3; tentative D call: TRBD1 (5 bases). The sequence was obtained from an adult with an advanced solid tumor such as melanoma, head and neck, liver or kidney cancer. The CDR3 reads CASSSGYRNTIYF. CDR3 coding DNA: TGTGCCAGCAGCTCAGGGTATAGAAACACCATATATTTT.